A few counts support the clone carrying this T cell receptor (beta chain). The antigen is undetermined. The data stem from a study of CD8 T cells in ankylosing spondylitis. Study-wide results and limits: Matched ankylosing spondylitis synovial fluid reportedly showed significant enrichment of disease-linked clones. Clones that were linked to disease were CD8+ and were relatively rare in peripheral blood. One TCR beta motif, made up of roughly 8 highly homologous variants, appeared characteristic of ankylosing spondylitis blood.

Using its own MiXCR run on the 5' RACE reads, TCRdb lists one record per CDR3 protein. The top ten clones hold over 0.8% of a sample with roughly 470,000 distinct CDR3 sequences, 25% to 30% of them seen once. V lost 6 bases, J lost 5 bases, and 16 bases lay in between. The CDR3 covers 14 residues. The chain recombines TRBV12-3 or TRBV12-4 with TRBJ2-5; a weak D match, TRBD2 (5 bases). The clonotype originates from a male donor with ankylosing spondylitis. Sequencing was carried out using blood, either unsorted or a sorted T cell fraction (not recorded which). CDR3 loop: CASSPSLAGETQYF. In DNA, the CDR3 is TGTGCCAGCAGCCCCTCGCTAGCAGGCGAGACCCAGTACTTC.